The rows below give T cell receptor beta chains drawn from one sample of a study of blood T cells in healthy people across ages. TCRdb ran MiXCR on the 5' RACE reads and lists one entry per CDR3 protein. The sample carries 380,000 or so distinct CDR3 sequences, over 45% recorded once. The sample was blood. These TCRs come from a man between 60 and 75 years old in good health. Both conserved end residues are trimmed from each CDR3.

TRBV27,TRBJ2-6,13,ASGSQGSGANVLT
TRBV20-1,TRBJ2-3,16,SVPRLAEFNLRTDTQY
TRBV5-1,TRBJ2-3,13,ASSSRRGSTDTQY
TRBV7-6,TRBJ2-5,15,ASSPIRGPIVQETQY
TRBV29-1,TRBJ2-5,12,SVEKGAQGETQY
TRBV29-1,TRBJ1-2,13,SAGGGRSEEDGYT
TRBV4-3,TRBJ2-7,14,ASSQEPSGGFYEQY
TRBV5-1,TRBJ2-3,13,ASRQAGGSTDTQY
TRBV5-1,TRBJ2-3,14,ASSPRLAESTDTQY
TRBV24-1,TRBJ2-1,12,ATSDHRVYNEQF